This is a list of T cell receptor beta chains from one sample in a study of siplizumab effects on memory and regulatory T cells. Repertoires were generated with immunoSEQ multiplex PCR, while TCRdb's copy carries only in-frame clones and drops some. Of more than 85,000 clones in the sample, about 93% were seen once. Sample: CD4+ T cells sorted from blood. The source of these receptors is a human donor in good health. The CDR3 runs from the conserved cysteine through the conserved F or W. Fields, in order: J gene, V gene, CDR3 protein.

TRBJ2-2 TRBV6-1 CASSEWDTGELFF
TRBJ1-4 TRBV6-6 CASRRENNEKLFF
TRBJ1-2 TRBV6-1 CASSPSTGNYGYTF
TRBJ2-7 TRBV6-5 CASTQTGTGNEQYF
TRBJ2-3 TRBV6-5 CASSLAGGTDTQYF
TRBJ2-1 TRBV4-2 CASSQGLAGVRGNEQFF
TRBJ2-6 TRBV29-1 CSARVGANVLTF
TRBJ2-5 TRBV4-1 CASRGVAPQETQYF
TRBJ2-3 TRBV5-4 CASSPKPGQEGTDTQYF
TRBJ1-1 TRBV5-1 CASSYGVTNTEAFF
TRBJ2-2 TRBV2 CASMRDSNTGELFF
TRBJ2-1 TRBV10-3 CAIWPGTSDEQFF
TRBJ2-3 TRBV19 CASSVTSGGATDTQYF
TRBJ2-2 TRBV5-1 CASSLKYGELFF
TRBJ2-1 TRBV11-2 CASSTLRTSGREREQFF
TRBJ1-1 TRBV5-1 CASSPGGTEAFF
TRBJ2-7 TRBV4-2 CASSPGGRGDEQYF
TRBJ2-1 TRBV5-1 CASSLSWTSGGLEQFF
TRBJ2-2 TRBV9 CASSVGQGTGELFF
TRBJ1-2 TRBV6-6 CASSPTERYGYTF
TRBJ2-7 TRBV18 CASSPGPRDREYEQYF
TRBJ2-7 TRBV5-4 CASSRSGRGDEQYF
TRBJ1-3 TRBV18 CASSPENTIYF
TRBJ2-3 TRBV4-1 CASSRASGSVDTQYF
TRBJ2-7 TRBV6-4 CASIQSGRSSYEQYF
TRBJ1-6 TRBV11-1 CASSSGQSYNSPLHF
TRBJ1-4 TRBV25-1 CASSGGDVEKLFF
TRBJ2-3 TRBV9 CASSVRASGTDTQYF
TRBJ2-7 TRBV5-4 CASSLDPGQGSYEQYF
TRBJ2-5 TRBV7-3 CASSTMGTSQETQYF
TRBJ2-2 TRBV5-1 CASSAGQGAATGELFF
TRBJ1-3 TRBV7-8 CASSLVQVASGNTIYF
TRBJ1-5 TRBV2 CASSRTGFGNQPQHF
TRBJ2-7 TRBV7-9 CASSPGGSEQYF
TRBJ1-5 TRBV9 CASSVGQGVGQPQHF
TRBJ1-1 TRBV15 CATSSGVVDTEAFF
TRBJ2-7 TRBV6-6 CASSQTGGVSYEQYF
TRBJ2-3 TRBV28 CASSFGQGATDTQYF
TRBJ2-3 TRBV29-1 CSVERGLAGEINTQYF
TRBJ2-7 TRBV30 CAWSVLLVGEQYF
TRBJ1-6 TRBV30 CAWSVGFYSPLHF
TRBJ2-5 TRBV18 CASSPGETQYF
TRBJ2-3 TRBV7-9 CASSLTGRDTQYF